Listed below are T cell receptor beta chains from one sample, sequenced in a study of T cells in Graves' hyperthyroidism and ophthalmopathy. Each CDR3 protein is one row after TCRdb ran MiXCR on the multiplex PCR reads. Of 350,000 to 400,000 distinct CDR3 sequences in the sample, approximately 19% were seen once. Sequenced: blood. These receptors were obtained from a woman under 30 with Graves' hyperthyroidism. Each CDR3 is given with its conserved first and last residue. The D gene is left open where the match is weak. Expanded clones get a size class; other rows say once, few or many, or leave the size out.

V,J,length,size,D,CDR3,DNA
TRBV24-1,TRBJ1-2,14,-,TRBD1,CASSARQGWDGYTF,TGTGCCAGCAGTGCCCGACAGGGCTGGGATGGCTACACCTTC
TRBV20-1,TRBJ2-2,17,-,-,CSALGQWLAVSTGELFF,TGCAGTGCCCTCGGACAGTGGCTAGCGGTTAGCACCGGGGAGCTGTTTTTT
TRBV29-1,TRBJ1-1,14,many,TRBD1,CSVGSGTGRIEAFF,TGCAGCGTTGGTTCCGGGACAGGGAGAATTGAAGCTTTCTTT
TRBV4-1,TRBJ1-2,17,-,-,CASSQEEAAPDNYGYTF,TGCGCCAGCAGCCAAGAAGAAGCAGCCCCAGATAACTATGGCTACACCTTC
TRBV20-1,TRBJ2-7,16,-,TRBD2,CSAEGLAGGPGYEQYF,TGCAGTGCCGAAGGGCTAGCGGGGGGGCCCGGTTACGAGCAGTACTTC
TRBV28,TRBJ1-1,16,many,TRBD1,CASSVDRGAMNTEAFF,TGTGCCAGCAGTGTGGACAGGGGGGCAATGAACACTGAAGCTTTCTTT
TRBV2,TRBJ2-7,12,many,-,CASSDTLHEQYF,TGTGCCAGCAGTGACACCCTCCACGAGCAGTACTTC
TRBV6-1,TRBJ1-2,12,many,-,CASSVTYYGYTF,TGTGCCAGCAGTGTGACTTACTATGGCTACACCTTC
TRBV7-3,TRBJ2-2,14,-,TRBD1,CASSWDRVDGELFF,TGTGCCAGCAGCTGGGACAGGGTGGACGGGGAGCTGTTTTTT
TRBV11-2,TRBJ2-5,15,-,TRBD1,CASSLDRGQAETQYF,TGTGCCAGCAGCTTAGATAGGGGACAGGCCGAGACCCAGTACTTC
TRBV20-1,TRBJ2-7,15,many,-,CSARDLKGSYYEQYF,TGCAGTGCTAGAGATCTCAAGGGGAGCTACTACGAGCAGTACTTC
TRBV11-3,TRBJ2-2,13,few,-,CASGRANTGELFF,TGTGCCAGCGGCAGGGCGAACACCGGGGAGCTGTTTTTT
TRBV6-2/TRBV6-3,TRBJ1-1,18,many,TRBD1,CASSPEPASGGADTEAFF,TGTGCCAGCAGCCCCGAGCCTGCTTCAGGGGGCGCGGATACTGAAGCTTTCTTT
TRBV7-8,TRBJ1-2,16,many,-,CASSSRTTRTNYGYTF,TGTGCCAGCAGCTCCAGGACCACGAGAACTAACTATGGCTACACCTTC
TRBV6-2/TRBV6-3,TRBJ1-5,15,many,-,CASSYLNRAGQPQHF,TGTGCCAGCAGTTACTTAAACAGGGCCGGTCAGCCCCAGCATTTT
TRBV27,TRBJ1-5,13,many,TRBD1,CASSQRGHQPQHF,TGTGCCAGCAGTCAGAGGGGGCATCAGCCCCAGCATTTT
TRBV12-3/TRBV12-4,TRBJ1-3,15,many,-,CASRVHRESGNTIYF,TGTGCCAGTCGGGTCCACAGGGAAAGTGGAAACACCATATATTTT
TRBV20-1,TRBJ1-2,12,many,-,CSARRANYGYTF,TGCAGTGCTAGAAGAGCTAACTATGGCTACACCTTC
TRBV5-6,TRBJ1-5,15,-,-,CASSLGSAGWQPQHF,TGTGCCAGCAGCCTGGGTTCAGCGGGATGGCAGCCCCAGCATTTT
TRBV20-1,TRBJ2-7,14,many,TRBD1,CSAGGQDLFSEQYF,TGCAGTGCTGGAGGACAGGACTTGTTCTCCGAGCAGTACTTC
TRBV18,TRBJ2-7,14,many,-,CASSPRDSGNEQYF,TGTGCCAGCTCACCGAGGGATTCTGGCAACGAGCAGTACTTC
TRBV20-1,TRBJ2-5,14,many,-,CSARDRGGQETQYF,TGCAGTGCTAGAGATCGAGGGGGTCAAGAGACCCAGTACTTC
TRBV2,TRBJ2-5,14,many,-,CASTDRTYQETQYF,TGTGCCAGCACTGATAGGACTTATCAAGAGACCCAGTACTTC
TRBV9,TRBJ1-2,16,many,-,CASSLGEGDANYGYTF,TGTGCCAGCAGCTTGGGGGAGGGAGACGCTAACTATGGCTACACCTTC
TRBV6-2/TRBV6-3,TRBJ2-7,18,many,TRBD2,CASSYPTSGGQSSYEQYF,TGTGCCAGCAGTTATCCGACTAGCGGGGGGCAGAGCTCCTACGAGCAGTACTTC
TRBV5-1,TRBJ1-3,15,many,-,CASSLGGTSGNTIYF,TGCGCCAGCAGCTTGGGAGGGACCTCTGGAAACACCATATATTTT
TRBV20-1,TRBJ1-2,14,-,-,CSARDGQGWSGYTF,TGCAGTGCTAGAGATGGGCAGGGGTGGAGTGGCTACACCTTC
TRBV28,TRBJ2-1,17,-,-,CASSFVFGSSSYNEQFF,TGTGCCAGCAGTTTCGTCTTCGGGTCCAGCTCCTACAATGAGCAGTTCTTC
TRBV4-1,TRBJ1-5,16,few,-,CASSQPSGGSNQPQHF,TGCGCCAGCAGCCAACCATCGGGGGGGAGCAATCAGCCCCAGCATTTT
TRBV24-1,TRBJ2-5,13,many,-,CATSDSSLATQYF,TGTGCCACCAGTGATAGCTCCTTAGCGACCCAGTACTTC
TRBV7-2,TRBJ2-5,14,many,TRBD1,CASSTGGALETQYF,TGTGCCAGCAGTACAGGGGGCGCGTTAGAGACCCAGTACTTC
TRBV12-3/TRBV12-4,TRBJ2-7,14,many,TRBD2,CASSFLGGALEQYF,TGTGCCAGCAGTTTCCTCGGGGGGGCCCTCGAGCAGTACTTC
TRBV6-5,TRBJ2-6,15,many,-,CASSFWASGANVLTF,TGTGCCAGCAGTTTCTGGGCCTCTGGGGCCAACGTCCTGACTTTC
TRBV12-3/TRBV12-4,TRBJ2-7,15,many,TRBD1,CASGLPGQGFYEQYF,TGTGCCAGCGGACTTCCGGGACAGGGGTTTTACGAGCAGTACTTC
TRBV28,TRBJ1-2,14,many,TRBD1,CASSKTGSDYGYTF,TGTGCCAGCAGTAAGACAGGGTCGGACTATGGCTACACCTTC
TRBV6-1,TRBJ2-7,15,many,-,CASSGGTAGSDEQYF,TGTGCCAGCAGTGGGGGGACGGCGGGTTCGGACGAGCAGTACTTC
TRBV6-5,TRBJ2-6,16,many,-,CASSYAGNSGANVLTF,TGTGCCAGCAGTTACGCAGGCAACTCTGGGGCCAACGTCCTGACTTTC
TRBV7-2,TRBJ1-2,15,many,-,CASSSNGGRGYGYTF,TGTGCCAGCAGCTCGAATGGGGGGCGCGGTTATGGCTACACCTTC
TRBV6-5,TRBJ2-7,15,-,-,CASSSMGPPVYEQYF,TGTGCCAGCAGTTCCATGGGGCCACCTGTTTACGAGCAGTACTTC
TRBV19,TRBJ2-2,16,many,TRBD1,CASSIRGLGGTGELFF,TGTGCCAGTAGTATCAGGGGGCTCGGAGGGACCGGGGAGCTGTTTTTT
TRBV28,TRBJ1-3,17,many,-,CASSLWSQGRFGNTIYF,TGTGCCAGCAGTTTGTGGAGTCAGGGTAGATTTGGAAACACCATATATTTT
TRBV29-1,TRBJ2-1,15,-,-,CSAGNGAYGDNEQFF,TGCAGCGCTGGAAACGGGGCATACGGGGACAATGAGCAGTTCTTC
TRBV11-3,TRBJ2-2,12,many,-,CASSWGDGELFF,TGTGCCAGCAGCTGGGGGGACGGGGAGCTGTTTTTT
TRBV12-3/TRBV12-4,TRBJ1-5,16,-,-,CASSLTQGPMNQPQHF,TGTGCCAGCAGTTTAACCCAGGGGCCCATGAATCAGCCCCAGCATTTT
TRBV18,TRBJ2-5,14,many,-,CASSPVAGQETQYF,TGTGCCAGCTCACCAGTGGCGGGGCAAGAGACCCAGTACTTC
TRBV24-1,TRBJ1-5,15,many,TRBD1,CATAKGTGGFQPQHF,TGTGCCACCGCGAAAGGGACAGGGGGTTTTCAGCCCCAGCATTTT
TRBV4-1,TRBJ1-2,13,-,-,CASSQDKGYGYTF,TGCGCCAGCAGCCAAGACAAGGGCTATGGCTACACCTTC
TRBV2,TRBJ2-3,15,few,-,CASSSREDSTDTQYF,TGTGCCAGCAGTTCCCGGGAAGATAGCACAGATACGCAGTATTTT
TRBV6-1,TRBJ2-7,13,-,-,CASRPTVYYEQYF,TGTGCCAGCAGGCCGACAGTCTACTACGAGCAGTACTTC
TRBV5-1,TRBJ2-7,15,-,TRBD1,CASSVGQGRKYEQYF,TGCGCCAGCAGCGTGGGACAGGGAAGGAAATACGAGCAGTACTTC
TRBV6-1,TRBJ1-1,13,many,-,CASTLTRNTEAFF,TGTGCCAGCACCCTAACCCGGAACACTGAAGCTTTCTTT